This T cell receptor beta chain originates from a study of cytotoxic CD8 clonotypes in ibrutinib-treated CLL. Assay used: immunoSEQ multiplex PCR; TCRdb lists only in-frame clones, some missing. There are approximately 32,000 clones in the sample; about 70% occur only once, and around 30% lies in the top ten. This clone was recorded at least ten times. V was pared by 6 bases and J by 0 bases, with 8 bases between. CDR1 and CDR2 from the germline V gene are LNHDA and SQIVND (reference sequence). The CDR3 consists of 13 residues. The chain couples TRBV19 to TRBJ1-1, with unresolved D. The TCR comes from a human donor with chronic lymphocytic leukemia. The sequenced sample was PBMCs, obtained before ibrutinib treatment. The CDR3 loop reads CASRPGVNTEAFF. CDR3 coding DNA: TGTGCCAGTAGACCAGGAGTGAACACTGAAGCTTTCTTT.